The rows below give T cell receptor beta chains drawn from one sample of a study of breast tumors, draining lymph nodes, adjacent tissues. Using its own MiXCR run on the multiplex PCR reads, TCRdb lists one record per CDR3 protein. The table lists 90,000 to 120,000 distinct CDR3 sequences, 21% of them singletons. Input material: axillary lymph node tissue. Every receptor here comes from a female donor with breast cancer. Some clones in this sample may be carry-over from other donors' samples. Each CDR3 is given with its conserved first and last residue. Fields, in order: clone size, D gene, V gene, J gene, CDR3 protein, CDR3 DNA. The D gene is left open where the match is weak. Some rows have no size entry. The others give once, few or many, or a class for an expanded clone.

>many|TRBD2|TRBV20-1|TRBJ2-1
CSARDSSGSLSYNEQFF
TGCAGTGCTAGAGATTCTAGCGGGAGTCTCTCCTACAATGAGCAGTTCTTC
>many|TRBD2|TRBV7-2|TRBJ2-1
CASSYEGLAGGSYNEQFF
TGTGCCAGCAGCTACGAGGGGCTAGCGGGAGGGTCCTACAATGAGCAGTTCTTC
>many|TRBD1|TRBV19|TRBJ1-2
CASTAGGYYGYTF
TGTGCCAGTACTGCAGGGGGTTACTATGGCTACACCTTC
>.|.|TRBV30|TRBJ1-1
CAWSWGLNTEAFF
TGTGCCTGGAGTTGGGGACTTAACACTGAAGCTTTCTTT
>few|.|TRBV19|TRBJ1-5
CASSTQGLNRPQHF
TGTGCCAGTAGTACCCAGGGGTTAAATCGGCCCCAGCATTTT
>few|.|TRBV7-2|TRBJ2-4
CASSLRRSTKNIQYF
TGTGCCAGCAGCTTAAGGCGTTCCACCAAAAACATTCAGTACTTC
>few|.|TRBV27|TRBJ1-4
CASSPSPGMGKLFF
TGTGCCAGCAGTCCATCACCCGGAATGGGGAAACTGTTTTTT
>.|.|TRBV19|TRBJ1-3
CASSSGSSGNTIYF
TGTGCCAGTAGTAGTGGTAGCTCTGGAAACACCATATATTTT
>few|.|TRBV27|TRBJ1-5
CASSPSTGKSNQPQHF
TGTGCCAGCAGTCCCAGTACAGGGAAGAGCAATCAGCCCCAGCATTTT
>many|.|TRBV5-5|TRBJ2-7
CASSLESVSYEQYF
TGTGCCAGCAGCTTGGAGTCAGTTTCATACGAGCAGTACTTC
>few|TRBD2|TRBV11-3|TRBJ2-1
CASSFGVAGGLDEQFF
TGTGCCAGCAGCTTTGGAGTAGCGGGAGGTTTAGATGAGCAGTTCTTC
>many|TRBD2|TRBV9|TRBJ2-7
CASSVGDSGRAHEQYF
TGTGCCAGCAGCGTAGGGGATAGCGGGAGGGCCCACGAGCAGTACTTC
>many|.|TRBV29-1|TRBJ2-1
CSVGRDSSAYNEQFF
TGCAGCGTTGGCAGGGATTCATCAGCCTACAATGAGCAGTTCTTC
>.|.|TRBV6-5|TRBJ2-1
CASREGNSLSDEQFF
TGTGCCAGCAGAGAGGGGAATTCCTTGTCCGATGAGCAGTTCTTC
>.|.|TRBV10-3|TRBJ2-3
CAISGELTDTQYF
TGTGCCATCAGTGGCGAGCTCACAGATACGCAGTATTTT
>.|TRBD2|TRBV5-4|TRBJ2-5
CASSSGGGAVETQYF
TGTGCCAGCAGCTCAGGCGGGGGGGCCGTAGAGACCCAGTACTTC
>many|.|TRBV4-1|TRBJ1-6
CASSQPRGGLHSPLHF
TGCGCCAGCAGCCAACCCCGCGGGGGACTACATTCACCCCTCCACTTT
>.|TRBD2|TRBV7-2|TRBJ2-5
CASSLVALAEQETQYF
TGTGCCAGCAGCTTAGTAGCGCTAGCGGAACAAGAGACCCAGTACTTC
>many|TRBD1|TRBV28|TRBJ2-5
CASSSAGRDRGWTQYF
TGTGCCAGTTCGAGTGCGGGCCGGGACAGAGGATGGACCCAGTACTTC
>.|TRBD1|TRBV15|TRBJ1-5
CATSRDLQTGGGKPQHF
TGTGCCACCAGCAGAGATCTCCAGACAGGGGGAGGGAAGCCCCAGCATTTT
>many|TRBD1|TRBV19|TRBJ2-2
CASISRTGTGELFF
TGTGCCAGTATCTCCAGGACAGGGACCGGGGAGCTGTTTTTT
>.|TRBD1|TRBV28|TRBJ1-2
CASSLTGSLGYTF
TGTGCCAGCAGTTTGACAGGGTCCCTTGGCTACACCTTC
>many|.|TRBV24-1|TRBJ1-2
CATSDSGTPWRGYTF
TGTGCCACCAGTGATTCCGGGACACCCTGGAGAGGCTACACCTTC
>few|TRBD2|TRBV27|TRBJ2-5
CASGSGLAQETQYF
TGTGCCAGCGGGTCGGGACTAGCCCAAGAGACCCAGTACTTC
>many|.|TRBV7-9|TRBJ1-6
CASSLYRGRNSPLHF
TGTGCCAGCAGCTTATATCGGGGGCGAAATTCACCCCTCCACTTT
>many|.|TRBV4-1|TRBJ2-1
CASSQDSRSSYNEQFF
TGCGCCAGCAGCCAAGATAGTAGGAGCTCCTACAATGAGCAGTTCTTC
>many|.|TRBV20-1|TRBJ2-1
CSAGREYNEQFF
TGCAGTGCTGGCCGGGAATACAATGAGCAGTTCTTC
>many|.|TRBV3-1|TRBJ1-5
CASSQRGQPQHF
TGTGCCAGCAGCCAAAGGGGGCAGCCCCAGCATTTT
>many|.|TRBV9|TRBJ2-3
CASSVEGEDTQYF
TGTGCCAGCAGCGTGGAGGGAGAGGATACGCAGTATTTT
>many|TRBD1|TRBV6-1|TRBJ2-7
CASSEAGQQGNYEQYF
TGTGCCAGCAGTGAAGCGGGCCAACAGGGGAACTACGAGCAGTACTTC
>many|.|TRBV6-1|TRBJ2-7
CASILGPYEQYF
TGTGCCAGCATTCTCGGACCCTACGAGCAGTACTTC
>many|.|TRBV19|TRBJ2-1
CASSRTGGNHDNEQFF
TGTGCCAGTAGCAGGACTGGCGGGAACCATGACAATGAGCAGTTCTTC
>many|.|TRBV27|TRBJ1-5
CASKTRVGGDQPQHF
TGTGCCAGCAAAACTAGGGTGGGGGGCGATCAGCCCCAGCATTTT
>many|.|TRBV5-6|TRBJ1-2
CASSLVGENYGYTF
TGTGCCAGCAGCTTGGTGGGGGAGAACTATGGCTACACCTTC
>many|TRBD2|TRBV7-3|TRBJ2-1
CASSSSGGKNEQFF
TGTGCCAGCAGCTCTAGCGGGGGGAAGAATGAGCAGTTCTTC
>many|.|TRBV29-1|TRBJ2-1
CSVEVSYNEQFF
TGCAGCGTTGAGGTGTCTTACAATGAGCAGTTCTTC
>.|TRBD2|TRBV5-1|TRBJ2-5
CASSLGRGGLQEAQYF
TGCGCCAGCAGCTTAGGGCGGGGGGGCCTCCAAGAGGCCCAGTACTTC
>few|TRBD2|TRBV5-1|TRBJ2-1
CASSFSGGPLNEQFF
TGCGCCAGCAGCTTTAGCGGGGGCCCCCTCAATGAGCAGTTCTTC
>few|.|TRBV28|TRBJ2-1
CASRLTYNEQFF
TGTGCCAGCAGGCTCACCTACAATGAGCAGTTCTTC
>many|TRBD1|TRBV9|TRBJ2-2
CASSETGQNTGELFF
TGTGCCAGCAGCGAGACAGGGCAGAACACCGGGGAGCTGTTTTTT
>many|.|TRBV5-7|TRBJ2-6
CASSLARDEDSGANVLTF
TGTGCCAGCAGCTTAGCAAGGGATGAGGACTCTGGGGCCAACGTCCTGACTTTC
>.|.|TRBV27|TRBJ2-7
CASSPGWSSSYEQYF
TGTGCCAGCAGTCCGGGGTGGTCCAGCTCCTACGAGCAGTACTTC
>many|TRBD2|TRBV6-5|TRBJ2-1
CASGLAGVELGEQFF
TGTGCCAGCGGCTTAGCGGGAGTAGAGTTAGGTGAGCAGTTCTTC
>many|.|TRBV29-1|TRBJ2-7
CSVGQGGYSYEQYF
TGCAGCGTAGGGCAGGGCGGATACTCCTACGAGCAGTACTTC
>many|TRBD1|TRBV6-5|TRBJ1-2
CASRRSDRDLYGYTF
TGTGCCAGCAGACGGAGCGACAGGGATCTGTATGGCTACACCTTC
>many|.|TRBV25-1|TRBJ2-1
CASKGGAEYNEQFF
TGTGCCAGCAAGGGGGGCGCGGAATACAATGAGCAGTTCTTC
>many|.|TRBV20-1|TRBJ1-5
CSAWIGLNQPQHF
TGCAGTGCTTGGATTGGTCTCAATCAGCCCCAGCATTTT
>few|.|TRBV9|TRBJ2-3
CASSVDWGLQSTDTQYF
TGTGCCAGCAGCGTAGACTGGGGGCTTCAGTCCACAGATACGCAGTATTTC
>many|.|TRBV7-8|TRBJ2-6
CASSSPSWRSGANVLTF
TGTGCCAGCAGCTCTCCATCTTGGCGTTCTGGGGCCAACGTCCTGACTTTC
>.|.|TRBV19|TRBJ2-3
CASSIETATDTQYF
TGTGCCAGTAGTATAGAGACCGCTACAGATACGCAGTATTTT
>.|.|TRBV6-5|TRBJ2-1
CASSYSGTSGSNEQFF
TGTGCTAGCAGTTACTCCGGGACAAGCGGGTCCAATGAGCAGTTCTTC
>.|.|TRBV7-2|TRBJ1-6
CASSLLDNSPLHF
TGTGCCAGCAGCTTACTGGACAATTCACCCCTCCACTTT